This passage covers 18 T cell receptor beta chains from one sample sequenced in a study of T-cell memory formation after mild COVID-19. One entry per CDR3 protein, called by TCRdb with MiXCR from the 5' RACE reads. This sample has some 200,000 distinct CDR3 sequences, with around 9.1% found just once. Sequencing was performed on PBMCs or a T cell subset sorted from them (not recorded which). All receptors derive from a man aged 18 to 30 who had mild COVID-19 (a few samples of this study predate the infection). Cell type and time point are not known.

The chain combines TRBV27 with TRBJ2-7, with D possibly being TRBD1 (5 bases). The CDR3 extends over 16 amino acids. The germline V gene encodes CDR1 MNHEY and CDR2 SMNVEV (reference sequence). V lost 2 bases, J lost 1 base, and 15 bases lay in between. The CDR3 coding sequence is TGTGCCAGCAGTTTAGATTCAGGGTTTGTGTCCTACGAGCAGTACTTC. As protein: CASSLDSGFVSYEQYF.

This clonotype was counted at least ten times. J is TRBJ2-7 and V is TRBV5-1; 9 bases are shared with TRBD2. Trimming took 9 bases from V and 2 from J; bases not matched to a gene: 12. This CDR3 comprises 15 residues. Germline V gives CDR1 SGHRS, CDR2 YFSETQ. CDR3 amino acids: CATRRSSGGTYEQYF. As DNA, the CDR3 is TGCGCCACCCGGAGGAGCAGCGGGGGGACCTACGAGCAGTACTTC. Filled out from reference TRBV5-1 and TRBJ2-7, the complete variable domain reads KAGVTQTPRYLIKTRGQQVTLSCSPISGHRSVSWYQQTPGQGLQFLFEYFSETQRNKGNFPGRFSGRQFSNSRSEMNVSTLELGDSALYLCATRRSSGGTYEQYFGPGTRLTVT.

The CDR3 bases are TGTGCCCGCGGACAGGCAGATACGCAGTATTTT. This sequence encodes CARGQADTQYF. The chain recombines TRBV30 with TRBJ2-3; 7 positions match TRBD1. The trim removed 8 bases at V and 4 bases at J, leaving 3 bases unmatched. The CDR3 spans 11 residues. CDR1 and CDR2 from the germline V gene are GTSNPN and SVGIG (reference sequence).

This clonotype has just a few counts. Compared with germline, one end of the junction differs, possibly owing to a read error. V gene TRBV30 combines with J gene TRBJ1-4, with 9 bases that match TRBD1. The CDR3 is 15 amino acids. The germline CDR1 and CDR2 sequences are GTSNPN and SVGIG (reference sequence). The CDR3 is CALSGKGTGREKLFF. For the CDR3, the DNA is TGTGCCTTGAGTGGGAAAGGGACAGGGAGGGAAAAACTGTTTTTT.

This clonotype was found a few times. CDR3 DNA sequence: TGCGCCAGCAGCCAAGATCCAAGGGGGCTACCCTACGAGCAGTACTTC. Protein product: CASSQDPRGLPYEQYF. This chain joins TRBV4-3 and TRBJ2-7; 7 bases align to TRBD1. Looked up from germline, CDR1 is LGHNA and CDR2 is YSLEER. This CDR3 is 16 amino acids long. V gave up 0 bases and J gave up 2 bases; unmatched junction bases: 7.

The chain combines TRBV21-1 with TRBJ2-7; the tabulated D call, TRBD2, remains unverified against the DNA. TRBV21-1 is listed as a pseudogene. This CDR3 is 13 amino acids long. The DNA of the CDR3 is TGTGCCAGCAGCCCGGACTCTAACTACGAGCAGTACGTC. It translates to CASSPDSNYEQYV.

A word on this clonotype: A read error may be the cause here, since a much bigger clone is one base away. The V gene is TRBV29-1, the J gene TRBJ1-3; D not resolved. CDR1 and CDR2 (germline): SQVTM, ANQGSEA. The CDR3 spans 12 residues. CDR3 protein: CRAHYSGNTIYF. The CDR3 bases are TGCAGAGCCCACTACTCTGGAAACACCATATATTTT.

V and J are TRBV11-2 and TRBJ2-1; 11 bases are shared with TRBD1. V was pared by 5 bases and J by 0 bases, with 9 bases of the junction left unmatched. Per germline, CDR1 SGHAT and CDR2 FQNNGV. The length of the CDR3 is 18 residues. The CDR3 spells CASSHGTGGRLSYNEQFF. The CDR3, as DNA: TGTGCCAGCAGCCACGGGACAGGGGGACGCCTCTCCTACAATGAGCAGTTCTTC.

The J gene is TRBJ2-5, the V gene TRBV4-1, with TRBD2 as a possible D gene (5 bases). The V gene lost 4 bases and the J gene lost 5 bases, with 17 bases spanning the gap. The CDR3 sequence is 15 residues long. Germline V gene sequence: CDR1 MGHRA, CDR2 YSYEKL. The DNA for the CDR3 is TGCGCCAGCAGCCTGCCGGACGCCAGAGGGGAGACCCAGTACTTC. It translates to CASSLPDARGETQYF.

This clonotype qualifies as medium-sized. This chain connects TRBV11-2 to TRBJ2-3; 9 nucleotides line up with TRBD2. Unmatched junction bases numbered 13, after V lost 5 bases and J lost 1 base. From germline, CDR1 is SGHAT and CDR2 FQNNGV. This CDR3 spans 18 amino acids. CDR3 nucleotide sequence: TGTGCCAGCAGCCAGACCGTCGTTAGCGGGGGTCGCACAGATACGCAGTATTTT. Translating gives CASSQTVVSGGRTDTQYF.

DNA of the CDR3: TGTGCCAGCAGCTTAGGGACAGGGCTCTATGGCTACACCTTC. Its translation is CASSLGTGLYGYTF. The rearrangement links TRBV7-2 to TRBJ1-2; 8 bases line up with TRBD1. Germline CDR1 SGHTA, CDR2 FQGNSA. The CDR3 covers 14 residues. Losses at the gene ends were 1 base for V and 4 bases for J; bases not matched to a gene: 2. Together with reference TRBV7-2 and TRBJ1-2, the CDR3 gives the full variable domain: GAGVSQSPSNKVTEKGKDVELRCDPISGHTALYWYRQSLGQGLEFLIYFQGNSAPDKSGLPSDRFSAERTGGSVSTLTIQRTQQEDSAVYLCASSLGTGLYGYTFGSGTRLTVV.

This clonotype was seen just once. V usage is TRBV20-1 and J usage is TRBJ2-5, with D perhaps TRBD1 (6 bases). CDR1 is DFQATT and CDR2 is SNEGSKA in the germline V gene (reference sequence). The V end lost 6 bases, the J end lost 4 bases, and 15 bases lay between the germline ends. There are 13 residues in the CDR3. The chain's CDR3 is CSARPGQIETQYF. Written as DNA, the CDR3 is TGCAGTGCCCGTCCCGGACAGATAGAGACCCAGTACTTC.

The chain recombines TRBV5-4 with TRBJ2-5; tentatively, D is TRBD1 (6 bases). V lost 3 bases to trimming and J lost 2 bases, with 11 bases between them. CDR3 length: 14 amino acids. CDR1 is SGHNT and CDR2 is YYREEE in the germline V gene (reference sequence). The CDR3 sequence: CASSSGQTQETQYF. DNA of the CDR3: TGTGCCAGCAGCTCTGGACAGACACAAGAGACCCAGTACTTC.

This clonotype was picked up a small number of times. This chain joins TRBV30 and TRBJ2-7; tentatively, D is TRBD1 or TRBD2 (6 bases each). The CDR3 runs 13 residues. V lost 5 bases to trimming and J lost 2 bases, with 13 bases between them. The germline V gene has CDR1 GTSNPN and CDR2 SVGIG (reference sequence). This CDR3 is CAWGGGQTYEQYF. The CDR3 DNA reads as TGTGCCTGGGGGGGAGGACAGACCTACGAGCAGTACTTC.

The CDR3 coding sequence is TGTGCCAGCGGCCCCACCGGGACCTCGACTGCCGGACAGTTCTTC. Its protein product is CASGPTGTSTAGQFF. The chain is built from TRBV6-4 and TRBJ2-1, with D perhaps TRBD1 or TRBD2 (5 bases each). CDR1 and CDR2 from the germline V gene are MRHNA and SNTAGT. The CDR3 runs to 15 residues. Trimming cost V 8 bases and J 13 bases, with 27 bases left between them.

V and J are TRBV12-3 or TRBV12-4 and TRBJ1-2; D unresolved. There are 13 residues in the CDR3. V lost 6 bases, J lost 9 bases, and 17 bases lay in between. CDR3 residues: CASRSARRVRYTF. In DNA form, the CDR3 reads TGTGCCAGCAGATCCGCCAGACGGGTCCGCTACACCTTC.

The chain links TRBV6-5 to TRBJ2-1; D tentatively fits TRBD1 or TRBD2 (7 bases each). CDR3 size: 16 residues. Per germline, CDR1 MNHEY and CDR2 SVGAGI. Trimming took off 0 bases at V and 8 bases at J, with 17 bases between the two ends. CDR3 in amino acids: CASSYSNQGGQDEQFF. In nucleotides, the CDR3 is TGTGCCAGCAGTTACTCGAACCAGGGGGGGCAGGATGAGCAGTTCTTC.

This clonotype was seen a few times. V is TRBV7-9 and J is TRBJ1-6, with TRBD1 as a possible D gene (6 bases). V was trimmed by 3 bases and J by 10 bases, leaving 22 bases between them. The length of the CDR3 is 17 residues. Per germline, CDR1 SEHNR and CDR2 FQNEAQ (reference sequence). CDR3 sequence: CASSLGSRGPRGSPLHF. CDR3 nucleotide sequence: TGTGCCAGCAGCTTGGGAAGCAGGGGCCCTCGGGGCTCACCCCTCCACTTT.